The T cell receptor beta chain under discussion was sequenced for a study of T cell changes during pregnancy in multiple sclerosis. Measured with immunoSEQ multiplex PCR; TCRdb has only the in-frame clones, and not every one. This sample yields about 80,000 clones, of which about 91% are seen a single time; over 1.3% belongs to the top ten. CDR1 and CDR2 from the germline V gene are LNHNV and YYDKDF (reference sequence). V trimming: 2 bases; J trimming: 4 bases; junction bases outside the gene matches: 1. The CDR3 runs to 13 residues. This sample comprised peripheral blood, obtained before pregnancy. The source of this sequence is a female donor with multiple sclerosis, enrolled in a pregnancy study. The chain carries TRBV15 and TRBJ2-5; TRBD1 matches 7 bases. The CDR3 reads CATSRWDRETQYF. The DNA for the CDR3 is TGTGCCACCAGCAGATGGGACAGAGAGACCCAGTACTTC.